This T cell receptor (beta chain) was captured in a study of T-cell reconstitution after alpha-beta-depleted transplantation in children. Molecular barcoding with unique molecular identifiers was used for the TCRbeta library. TCRdb recomputed calls from the PCR reads with MiXCR, one row per CDR3 protein. The sample yields 220,000 or so distinct CDR3 sequences, roughly 8% seen once. This clonotype was seen ten or more times. This CDR3 has 14 residues. Per germline, CDR1 SGHTA and CDR2 FQGTGA. The junction had 10 bases not matched to a gene; V was cut back by 5 bases and J by 8 bases. This clonotype was obtained from a male patient younger than 18 who had a stem cell transplant for acute lymphoblastic leukemia, so the T cells may come from the graft donor. The chain carries TRBV7-3 and TRBJ2-3, with 7 bases fitting TRBD1. The material sequenced was PBMCs, mostly from graft donor cells, taken 180 days after TCRalphabeta/CD19-depleted stem cell transplant. This CDR3 reads CASSNRGPSGTQYF. In nucleotides, the CDR3 is TGTGCCAGCAGCAACAGGGGTCCCAGTGGTACGCAGTATTTT.